This TCR beta chain was observed in a study of neurological immune-mediated disorders. MiXCR, applied by TCRdb to the 5' RACE reads, yields one record per CDR3 protein. The table has just under 20,000 distinct CDR3 sequences, 7.5% seen once. Use was made of approximately 960,000 CD4+ or CD8+ T cells in sorted libraries. In this sample, this clonotype turned up many times. Germline CDR1 reads LNHNV; CDR2 reads YYDKDF (reference sequence). CDR3 size: 16 residues. The V and J ends lost 4 bases and 0 bases respectively, with 14 bases between them. Sequencing was carried out using CD8+ T cells from blood. This chain connects TRBV15 to TRBJ2-3; TRBD2 is a possible D gene (6 bases). This sequence was found in a woman in her 30s with HTLV-1-associated myelopathy (HAM/TSP). CDR3 nucleotides: TGTGCCACCAGCAAATTCCGGGGGTCTAGCACAGATACGCAGTATTTT. Amino acid sequence: CATSKFRGSSTDTQYF. Looking up the rest from reference TRBV15 and TRBJ2-3 gives the full variable domain: DAMVIQNPRYQVTQFGKPVTLSCSQTLNHNVMYWYQQKSSQAPKLLFHYYDKDFNNEADTPDNFQSRRPNTSFCFLDIRSPGLGDTAMYLCATSKFRGSSTDTQYFGPGTRLTVL.